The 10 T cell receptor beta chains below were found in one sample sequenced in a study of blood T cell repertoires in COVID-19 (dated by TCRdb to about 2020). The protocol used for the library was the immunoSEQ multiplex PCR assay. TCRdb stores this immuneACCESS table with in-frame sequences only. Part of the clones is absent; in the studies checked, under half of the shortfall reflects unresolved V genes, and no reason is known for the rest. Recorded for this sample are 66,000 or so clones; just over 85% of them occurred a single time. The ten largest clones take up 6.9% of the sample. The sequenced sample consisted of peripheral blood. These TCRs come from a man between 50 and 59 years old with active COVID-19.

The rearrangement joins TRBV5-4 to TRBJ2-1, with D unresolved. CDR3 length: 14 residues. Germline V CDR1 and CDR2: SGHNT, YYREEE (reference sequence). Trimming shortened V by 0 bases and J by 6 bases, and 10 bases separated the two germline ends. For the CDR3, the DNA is TGTGCCAGCAGCTTGGGAGGCAGTGGCAATGAGCAGTTCTTC. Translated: CASSLGGSGNEQFF.

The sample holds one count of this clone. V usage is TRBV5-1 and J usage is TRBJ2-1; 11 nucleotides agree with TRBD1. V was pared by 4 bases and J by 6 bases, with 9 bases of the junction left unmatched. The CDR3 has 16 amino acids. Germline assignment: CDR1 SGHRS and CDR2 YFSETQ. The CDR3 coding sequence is TGCGCCAGCAGCCCTACGACCGGGACAGGGGGCAATGAGCAGTTCTTC. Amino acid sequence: CASSPTTGTGGNEQFF.

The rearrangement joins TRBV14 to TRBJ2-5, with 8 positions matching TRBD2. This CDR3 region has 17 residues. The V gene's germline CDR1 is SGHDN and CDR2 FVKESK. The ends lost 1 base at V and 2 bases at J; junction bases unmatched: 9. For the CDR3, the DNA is TGTGCCAGCAGCCAAGGATGGGCTAGCGGGCCACAAGAGACCCAGTACTTC. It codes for CASSQGWASGPQETQYF.

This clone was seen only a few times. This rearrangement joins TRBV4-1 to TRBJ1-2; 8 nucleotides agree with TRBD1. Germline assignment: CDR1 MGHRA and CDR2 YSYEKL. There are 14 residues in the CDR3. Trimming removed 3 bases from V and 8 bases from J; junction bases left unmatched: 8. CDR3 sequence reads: CASSHGQGSGGYTF. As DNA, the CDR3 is TGCGCCAGCAGCCACGGACAGGGATCAGGCGGCTACACCTTC.

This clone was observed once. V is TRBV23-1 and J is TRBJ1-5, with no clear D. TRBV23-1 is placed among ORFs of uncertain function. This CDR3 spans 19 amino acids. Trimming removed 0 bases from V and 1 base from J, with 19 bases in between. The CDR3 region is CASSQSCGNGVGSNQPQHF. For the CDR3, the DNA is TGCGCCAGCAGTCAATCGTGCGGGAATGGTGTGGGGAGCAATCAGCCCCAGCATTTT.

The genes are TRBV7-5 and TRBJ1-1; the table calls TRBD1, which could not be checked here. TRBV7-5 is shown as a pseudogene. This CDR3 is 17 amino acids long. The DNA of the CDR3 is TGTGCCAGAAGCCTATCTGCAGGGACAGGGGGCGAGGTTGAAGCTTTCTTT. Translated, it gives CARSLSAGTGGEVEAFF.

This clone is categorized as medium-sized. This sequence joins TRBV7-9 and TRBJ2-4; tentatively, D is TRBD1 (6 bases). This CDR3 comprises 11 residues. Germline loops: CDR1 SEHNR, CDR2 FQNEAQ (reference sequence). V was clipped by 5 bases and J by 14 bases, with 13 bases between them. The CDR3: CASSPGTRKYF. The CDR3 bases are TGTGCCAGCAGCCCGGGGACAAGAAAGTACTTC.

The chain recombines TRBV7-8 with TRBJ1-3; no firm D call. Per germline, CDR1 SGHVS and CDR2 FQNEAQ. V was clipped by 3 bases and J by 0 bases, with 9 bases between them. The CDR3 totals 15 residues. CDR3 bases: TGTGCCAGCAGCTTTCACGGTACCTCTGGAAACACCATATATTTT. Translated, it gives CASSFHGTSGNTIYF.

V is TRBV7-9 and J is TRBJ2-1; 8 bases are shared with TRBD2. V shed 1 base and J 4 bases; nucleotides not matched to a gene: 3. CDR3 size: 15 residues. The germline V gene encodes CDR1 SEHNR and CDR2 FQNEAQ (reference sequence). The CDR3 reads CASSLGSGVYNEQFF. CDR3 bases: TGTGCCAGCAGCTTAGGTAGCGGGGTTTACAATGAGCAGTTCTTC.

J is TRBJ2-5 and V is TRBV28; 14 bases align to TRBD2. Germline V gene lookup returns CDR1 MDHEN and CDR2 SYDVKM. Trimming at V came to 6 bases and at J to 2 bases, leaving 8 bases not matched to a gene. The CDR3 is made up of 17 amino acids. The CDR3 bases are TGTGCCAGCAGCCCGACGGGACTAGCGGGGGATCAAGAGACCCAGTACTTC. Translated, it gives CASSPTGLAGDQETQYF.